This entry lists 25 T cell receptor beta chains sequenced from one sample in a study of blood T cell repertoires in COVID-19. The method was immunoSEQ multiplex PCR; TCRdb's version includes in-frame clones alone and lacks a portion of them. The profile shows 150,000 to 200,000 clones, around 80% of them singletons. The sample consisted of peripheral blood. These receptors came from a woman older than 75 with COVID-19, enrolled during active disease.

This clone was observed a few times. The chain couples TRBV13 to TRBJ2-1; 7 positions agree with TRBD1. Germline assignment: CDR1 PRHDT and CDR2 FYEKMQ (reference sequence). V dropped 0 bases and J dropped 5; count of bases not matched to a gene: 10. This CDR3 has 17 residues. For the CDR3, the DNA is TGTGCCAGCAGCTTAGGTCCCCCACAGGGGTTCCACAATGAGCAGTTCTTC. Translation: CASSLGPPQGFHNEQFF.

This clone was seen more than once but under ten times. This chain joins TRBV5-1 and TRBJ1-2; 7 bases line up with TRBD1. Germline CDR1 is SGHRS and CDR2 is YFSETQ. This CDR3 has 16 amino acids. Germline trimming cut 2 bases from V and 3 bases from J; bases unmatched to any gene: 10. This CDR3 reads CASSFGRGNQDYGYTF. The CDR3 DNA reads TGCGCCAGCAGCTTCGGCAGGGGGAATCAAGACTATGGCTACACCTTC. Variable domain in full (rest from reference TRBV5-1 and TRBJ1-2): KAGVTQTPRYLIKTRGQQVTLSCSPISGHRSVSWYQQTPGQGLQFLFEYFSETQRNKGNFPGRFSGRQFSNSRSEMNVSTLELGDSALYLCASSFGRGNQDYGYTFGSGTRLTVV.

The chain uses TRBV5-1 and TRBJ1-5, with D possibly matching TRBD1 (5 bases). The CDR3 has 15 amino acids. Trimming shortened V by 0 bases and J by 0 bases, and 7 bases separated the two germline ends. Germline loops: CDR1 SGHRS, CDR2 YFSETQ. As DNA, the CDR3 is TGCGCCAGCAGCTTGGAGGGGTATAGCAATCAGCCCCAGCATTTT. Translating it yields CASSLEGYSNQPQHF.

The chain couples TRBV11-3 to TRBJ2-2, with D possibly TRBD1 on 7 matching bases. Trimming removed 3 bases at V and 3 bases at J, with 17 bases between. CDR3 length equals 17 residues. The germline gives CDR1 SGHNT, CDR2 YENEEA. The CDR3 sequence is CASSFPVRGAYTGELFF. The CDR3 bases are TGTGCCAGCAGCTTCCCCGTCAGGGGGGCGTACACCGGGGAGCTGTTTTTT.

The genes are TRBV3-1 (or the pseudogene TRBV3-2) and TRBJ2-1; TRBD2 aligns across 9 bases. With V trimmed by 3 bases and J by 9 bases, 12 bases remained unmatched. Germline CDR1 reads LGHDT; CDR2 reads YNNKEL (reference sequence). The CDR3 consists of 16 residues. The CDR3 here is CASSQQPGTSSLEQFF. DNA of the CDR3: TGTGCCAGCAGCCAGCAACCGGGGACTAGCAGTCTTGAGCAGTTCTTC.

The gene calls are TRBV7-2 and TRBJ1-4; perhaps TRBD1 as D (5 bases). The CDR3 loop spans 14 amino acids. The V end lost 5 bases, the J end lost 5 bases, and 12 bases lay between the germline ends. The germline V gene encodes CDR1 SGHTA and CDR2 FQGNSA. The CDR3 DNA sequence: TGTGCCAGCAGCGTACAGGACGGGAATGAAAAACTGTTTTTT. Residues: CASSVQDGNEKLFF.

The chain employs TRBV7-7 and TRBJ2-7, with 9 bases matching TRBD1. Trimming removed 2 bases from V and 6 bases from J; junction bases left unmatched: 5. The CDR3 totals 14 residues. CDR1 is SSHAT and CDR2 is FNYEAQ in the germline V gene (reference sequence). CDR3 nucleotide sequence: TGTGCCAGCAGCTTATCGGGACAGGGTAGCGAGCAGTACTTC. Amino acid sequence: CASSLSGQGSEQYF.

The V and J genes are TRBV11-3 and TRBJ2-7; TRBD1 aligns across 7 bases. Losses at the gene ends were 6 bases for V and 0 bases for J; bases not matched to a gene: 8. The CDR3 length is 15 residues. The germline V gene encodes CDR1 SGHNT and CDR2 YENEEA. The CDR3 nucleotides are TGTGCCAGCAGTTTAACAGGGGACCCCTCCTACGAGCAGTACTTC. It is translated as CASSLTGDPSYEQYF.

V is TRBV7-9 and J is TRBJ1-4; 8 bases align to TRBD1. With 3 bases clipped from V and 7 bases from J, the junction kept 10 bases outside the gene matches. The CDR3 totals 16 residues. Germline-derived CDR1 and CDR2 are SEHNR and FQNEAQ (reference sequence). The CDR3 loop reads CASSFDWTGRVEKLFF. CDR3 nucleotides: TGTGCCAGCAGCTTCGACTGGACAGGGCGTGTTGAAAAACTGTTTTTT. Based on the CDR3 plus reference TRBV7-9 and TRBJ1-4, the full variable domain is DTGVSQNPRHKITKRGQNVTFRCDPISEHNRLYWYRQTLGQGPEFLTYFQNEAQLEKSRLLSDRFSAERPKGSFSTLEIQRTEQGDSAMYLCASSFDWTGRVEKLFFGSGTQLSVL.

This clone turned up a few times. The chain is built from TRBV27 and TRBJ1-2; possibly TRBD1 for D (6 bases). CDR1 and CDR2 from the germline V gene are MNHEY and SMNVEV (reference sequence). Trimming took off 10 bases at V and 0 bases at J, with 15 bases between the two ends. The CDR3 loop spans 14 amino acids. CDR3 region: CATLRRGSNYGYTF. In DNA, the CDR3 is TGTGCCACCCTCCGCAGGGGTTCTAACTATGGCTACACCTTC.

J is TRBJ2-1 and V is TRBV19; 8 positions match TRBD2. The germline gives CDR1 LNHDA, CDR2 SQIVND (reference sequence). This CDR3 has 17 amino acids. Losses at the gene ends were 0 bases for V and 4 bases for J; bases not matched to a gene: 8. The CDR3 DNA sequence: TGTGCCAGTAGTATAGAGGGCGGGGGGCCGATATACAATGAGCAGTTCTTC. It specifies CASSIEGGGPIYNEQFF.

This chain connects TRBV28 to TRBJ2-4, with TRBD1 matching over 12 bases. The germline V gene encodes CDR1 MDHEN and CDR2 SYDVKM. The CDR3 consists of 15 residues. The trim removed 5 bases at V and 7 bases at J, leaving 6 bases unmatched. The CDR3 sequence is CASSQGTGGWNIQYF. The DNA of the CDR3 is TGTGCCAGCAGTCAAGGGACAGGGGGCTGGAACATTCAGTACTTC. The variable domain in full, completed from reference TRBV28 and TRBJ2-4, reads DVKVTQSSRYLVKRTGEKVFLECVQDMDHENMFWYRQDPGLGLRLIYFSYDVKMKEKGDIPEGYSVSREKKERFSLILESASTNQTSMYLCASSQGTGGWNIQYFGAGTRLSVL.

The chain employs TRBV28 and TRBJ1-2, with D hard to call. The ends were cut back, 1 base at V and 2 bases at J, with 8 bases in the middle. CDR1 and CDR2 (germline): MDHEN, SYDVKM. This CDR3 is built from 14 residues. CDR3 loop: CASSLLAGNYGYTF. The DNA of the CDR3 is TGTGCCAGCAGTTTATTGGCGGGAAACTATGGCTACACCTTC.

This clone was seen a single time. The chain has TRBV29-1 and TRBJ2-3; 12 positions match TRBD2. Germline CDR1 SQVTM, CDR2 ANQGSEA. The trim removed 3 bases at V and 2 bases at J, leaving 6 bases unmatched. The CDR3 covers 16 residues. CDR3 DNA sequence: TGCAGCGTTGACCAAAGGACTAGCGGGGCCACAGATACGCAGTATTTT. This gives the protein CSVDQRTSGATDTQYF.

This clone was seen only a few times. J is TRBJ1-1 and V is TRBV7-8; no definite D call. Germline lookup yields CDR1 SGHVS and CDR2 FQNEAQ. The CDR3 sequence is 15 residues long. V was cut by 3 bases and J by 1 base, with 12 bases left in between. CDR3 sequence: CASSFGEMRNTEAFF. The CDR3 DNA follows: TGTGCCAGCAGCTTTGGGGAGATGAGGAACACTGAAGCTTTCTTT.

The rearrangement links TRBV18 to TRBJ1-2; TRBD1 matches at 7 bases. This CDR3 comprises 16 residues. From germline, CDR1 is KGHSH and CDR2 LQKENI. The V and J ends lost 0 bases and 2 bases, in that order; junction bases with no gene match: 6. CDR3 residues: CASSPPSTGPNYGYTF. CDR3 in DNA: TGTGCCAGCTCACCACCATCGACAGGGCCAAACTATGGCTACACCTTC.

The rearrangement joins TRBV27 to TRBJ1-3; 7 nucleotides agree with TRBD1. The V gene's germline CDR1 is MNHEY and CDR2 SMNVEV (reference sequence). Losses at the gene ends were 0 bases for V and 2 bases for J; bases not matched to a gene: 1. This CDR3 spans 15 amino acids. The CDR3 protein is CASSLSTGTGNTIYF. The DNA of the CDR3 is TGTGCCAGCAGTTTATCGACAGGGACTGGAAACACCATATATTTT.

V is TRBV28 and J is TRBJ2-1, with D maybe TRBD2 (6 bases). The V end was cut by 2 bases, the J end by 3 bases, with 23 bases between. The CDR3 is 19 residues long. Germline-derived CDR1 and CDR2 are MDHEN and SYDVKM. The CDR3 is CASSLLVGKLGEDYNEQFF. The CDR3 nucleotides read TGTGCCAGCAGTTTACTGGTAGGGAAACTGGGGGAGGACTACAATGAGCAGTTCTTC.

The V and J genes are TRBV29-1 and TRBJ2-5; 10 nucleotides agree with TRBD1. CDR3 length equals 12 residues. Germline CDR1 SQVTM, CDR2 ANQGSEA. The V gene end was trimmed by 6 bases and the J gene end by 5 bases; junction bases not matched to a gene: 3. The CDR3 DNA reads TGCAGCGTAGGGACAGGGGATGAGACCCAGTACTTC. Translating gives CSVGTGDETQYF.

This chain links TRBV7-8 with TRBJ2-1, with D uncertain. There are 12 residues in the CDR3. Germline values: CDR1 SGHVS, CDR2 FQNEAQ. V dropped 3 bases and J dropped 8 bases, with 8 bases sitting between them. The CDR3 is CASSFLTHEQFF. Written as DNA, the CDR3 is TGTGCCAGCAGCTTCCTAACCCATGAGCAGTTCTTC. The full variable domain, with the rest looked up from reference TRBV7-8 and TRBJ2-1, is GAGVSQSPRYKVAKRGQDVALRCDPISGHVSLFWYQQALGQGPEFLTYFQNEAQLDKSGLPSDRFFAERPEGSVSTLKIQRTQQEDSAVYLCASSFLTHEQFFGPGTRLTVL.

The J gene is TRBJ2-7, the V gene TRBV6-1; 9 nucleotides align to TRBD1. The V segment lost 2 bases and the J segment 6 bases; nucleotides outside the gene matches: 11. Germline V CDR1 and CDR2: MNHNS, SASEGT. The CDR3 is 16 residues long. CDR3 nucleotides: TGTGCCAGCAGTGAATTAAGAGCGGGGACAGGGTCCGAGCAGTACTTC. The encoded protein is CASSELRAGTGSEQYF.

Only a few counts were recorded for this clone. V usage is TRBV2 and J usage is TRBJ1-1, with D possibly TRBD1 on 6 matching bases. The ends were cut back, 8 bases at V and 2 bases at J, with 9 bases in the middle. The CDR3 loop spans 12 amino acids. The germline gives CDR1 SNHLY, CDR2 FYNNEI. CDR3: CASGQPNTEAFF. As DNA, the CDR3 is TGTGCCAGCGGACAGCCCAACACTGAAGCTTTCTTT.

This rearrangement joins TRBV20-1 to TRBJ1-1, with 9 bases matching TRBD1. CDR3 length equals 16 residues. Germline trimming cut 3 bases from V and 4 bases from J; bases unmatched to any gene: 12. Germline lookup yields CDR1 DFQATT and CDR2 SNEGSKA (reference sequence). The DNA of the CDR3 is TGCAGTGCTAGTGGGGACAGGGTGTTCAGTAGCACTGAAGCTTTCTTT. Translated: CSASGDRVFSSTEAFF.

J is TRBJ2-7 and V is TRBV2; TRBD1 agrees at 9 bases. J lost 1 base, V lost 6 bases, and 7 bases had no gene match. CDR1 SNHLY and CDR2 FYNNEI come from the germline V gene. The CDR3 totals 15 residues. DNA for the CDR3: TGTGCCAGCAGGCCCCGGGACAGGGAATCCTACGAGCAGTACTTC. Residues: CASRPRDRESYEQYF.

This clone came up once. This chain uses TRBV5-1 with TRBJ2-5; perhaps TRBD2 as D (6 bases). This CDR3 is 13 amino acids long. V gave up 4 bases and J gave up 5 bases, with 12 bases separating them. The germline V gene encodes CDR1 SGHRS and CDR2 YFSETQ. CDR3 sequence: CASSRLSGETQYF. DNA of the CDR3: TGCGCCAGCAGCCGCCTGAGCGGGGAGACCCAGTACTTC. Full variable domain (missing parts from reference TRBV5-1 and TRBJ2-5): KAGVTQTPRYLIKTRGQQVTLSCSPISGHRSVSWYQQTPGQGLQFLFEYFSETQRNKGNFPGRFSGRQFSNSRSEMNVSTLELGDSALYLCASSRLSGETQYFGPGTRLLVL.